A selection of T cell receptor beta chains follows, all from one sample in a study of T cell changes during pregnancy in multiple sclerosis. TCRdb's copy holds only in-frame clones and misses some; the assay was immunoSEQ multiplex PCR. The sample has roughly 100,000 clones, roughly 93% seen once. The specimen comprised peripheral blood, sampled after pregnancy. These receptors were obtained from a female donor with multiple sclerosis, enrolled in a pregnancy study. The CDR3 runs from the conserved cysteine through the conserved F or W. A D gene is named only where the DNA matches it firmly. A clone size is listed for some rows: how often the clone was seen (once, few, many), or a class if it is expanded.

>TRBV7-6|TRBD2|TRBJ2-7|NA
CASSLSAGEPYEQYF
TGTGCCAGCAGCTTAAGTGCGGGAGAACCCTACGAGCAGTACTTC
>TRBV27|NA|TRBJ2-2|NA
CASSLSRGDSNTGELFF
TGTGCCAGCAGTTTATCCCGCGGGGATTCGAACACCGGGGAGCTGTTTTTT
>TRBV27|TRBD2|TRBJ2-2|NA
CASSDLSGGNTGELFF
TGTGCCAGCAGCGACTTAAGCGGGGGAAACACCGGGGAGCTGTTTTTT
>TRBV11-2|NA|TRBJ2-2|NA
CASSLAGELFF
TGTGCCAGCAGCTTAGCGGGGGAGCTGTTTTTT
>TRBV7-8|NA|TRBJ2-7|NA
CASSLAAIYEQYF
TGTGCCAGCAGCTTAGCGGCCATTTACGAGCAGTACTTC
>TRBV2|NA|TRBJ1-5|once
CASSEGGRDNQPQHF
TGTGCCAGCAGTGAAGGAGGACGGGACAATCAGCCCCAGCATTTT
>TRBV27|TRBD1|TRBJ2-7|NA
CASRGQGFYEQYF
TGTGCCAGCAGAGGACAGGGGTTTTACGAGCAGTACTTC
>TRBV18|NA|TRBJ2-7|NA
CASAQGTEAYEQYF
TGTGCCAGCGCGCAAGGGACTGAGGCTTACGAGCAGTACTTC
>TRBV18|NA|TRBJ1-2|NA
CASSPVQGSTGYTF
TGTGCCAGCTCACCGGTTCAGGGGTCAACGGGCTACACCTTC
>TRBV5-4|TRBD1|TRBJ2-3|once
CASSSSRDRGRTDTQYF
TGTGCCAGCAGCTCGTCCCGGGACAGGGGGCGAACAGATACGCAGTATTTT
>TRBV5-1|NA|TRBJ2-7|NA
CASSWGTSGGRTNEQYF
TGCGCCAGCAGCTGGGGTACCTCCGGAGGGCGTACAAACGAGCAGTACTTC
>TRBV5-1|TRBD2|TRBJ2-7|NA
CASRRTSGRALGYEQYF
TGCGCCAGCAGACGGACTAGCGGGAGGGCCTTGGGCTACGAGCAGTACTTC
>TRBV14|TRBD2|TRBJ2-3|NA
CASSHRTSGASDTQYF
TGTGCCAGCAGCCACCGGACTAGCGGGGCGTCAGATACGCAGTATTTT
>TRBV4-1|TRBD2|TRBJ2-7|NA
CASSPRPPQASGSYEQYF
TGCGCCAGCAGCCCCCGGCCCCCGCAGGCTAGCGGGAGCTACGAGCAGTACTTC
>TRBV9|NA|TRBJ2-2|NA
CASSVGGLSTGELFF
TGTGCCAGCAGCGTAGGGGGGCTTAGCACCGGGGAGCTGTTTTTT
>TRBV7-2|TRBD2|TRBJ2-1|once
CASSGTSGGRNEQFF
TGTGCCAGCAGCGGGACTAGCGGGGGGCGGAATGAGCAGTTCTTC
>TRBV6-5|NA|TRBJ1-6|once
CASTGNSGGRSPLHF
TGTGCCAGCACGGGAAATTCGGGGGGTCGGTCACCCCTCCACTTT
>TRBV28|NA|TRBJ2-7|NA
CASSLNVDRPTYEQYF
TGTGCCAGCAGTTTAAATGTTGACAGGCCGACATACGAGCAGTACTTC
>TRBV28|TRBD2|TRBJ2-1|NA
CASGTSGGYNEQFF
TGTGCCAGCGGCACTAGCGGAGGTTACAATGAGCAGTTCTTC
>TRBV7-3|TRBD2|TRBJ2-1|NA
CASSPGTSGRAKIF
TGTGCCAGCAGCCCGGGGACTAGCGGGAGGGCCAAGATCTTC
>TRBV19|NA|TRBJ1-3|NA
CASSRTDSVSGNTIYF
TGTGCCAGTAGTCGTACCGACAGCGTCTCTGGAAACACCATATATTTT
>TRBV27|TRBD1|TRBJ1-6|NA
CASSFLTGGNSPLHF
TGTGCCAGCAGTTTTCTAACAGGGGGAAATTCACCCCTCCACTTT
>TRBV19|NA|TRBJ1-1|few
CATLKGELNTEAFF
TGTGCCACCCTAAAGGGAGAGTTGAACACTGAAGCTTTCTTT
>TRBV28|NA|TRBJ2-3|once
CASSSPRAGGNTDTQYF
TGTGCCAGCAGTTCACCTCGGGCAGGGGGGAACACAGATACGCAGTATTTT
>TRBV5-1|NA|TRBJ1-5|NA
CASSLSGDQPQHF
TGCGCCAGCAGCTTGTCGGGGGATCAGCCCCAGCATTTT
>TRBV7-9|TRBD2|TRBJ2-3|NA
CASSEGLAHTDTQYF
TGTGCCAGCAGCGAAGGACTAGCGCACACAGATACGCAGTATTTT
>TRBV2|NA|TRBJ2-5|NA
CASIYVRGIQETQYF
TGTGCCAGCATCTACGTCCGGGGGATCCAAGAGACCCAGTACTTC
>TRBV29-1|TRBD1|TRBJ2-7|NA
CSVSGTGREQYF
TGCAGCGTCTCCGGGACAGGGCGCGAGCAGTACTTC
>TRBV13|TRBD1|TRBJ1-2|NA
CASSFRTGTNYGYTF
TGTGCCAGCAGCTTTAGGACAGGTACTAACTATGGCTACACCTTC
>TRBV27|NA|TRBJ2-7|NA
CASSSHRGYEQYF
TGTGCCAGCAGTTCCCACCGGGGATACGAGCAGTACTTC